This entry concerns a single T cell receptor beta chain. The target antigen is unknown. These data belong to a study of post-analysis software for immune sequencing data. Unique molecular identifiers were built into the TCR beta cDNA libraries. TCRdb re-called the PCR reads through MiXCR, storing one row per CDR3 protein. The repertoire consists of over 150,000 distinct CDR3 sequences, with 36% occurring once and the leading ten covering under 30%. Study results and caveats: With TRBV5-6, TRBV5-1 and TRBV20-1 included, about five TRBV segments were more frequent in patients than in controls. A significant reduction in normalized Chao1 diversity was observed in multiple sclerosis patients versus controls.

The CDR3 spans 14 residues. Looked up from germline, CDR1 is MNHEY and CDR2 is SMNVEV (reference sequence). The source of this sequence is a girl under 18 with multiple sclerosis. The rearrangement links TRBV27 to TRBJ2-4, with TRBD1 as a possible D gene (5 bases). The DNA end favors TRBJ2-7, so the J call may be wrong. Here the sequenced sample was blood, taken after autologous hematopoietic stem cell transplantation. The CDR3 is CASSLAAGPYEQYF. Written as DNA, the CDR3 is TGTGCCAGCAGTTTGGCAGCAGGGCCCTACGAGCAGTACTTC.